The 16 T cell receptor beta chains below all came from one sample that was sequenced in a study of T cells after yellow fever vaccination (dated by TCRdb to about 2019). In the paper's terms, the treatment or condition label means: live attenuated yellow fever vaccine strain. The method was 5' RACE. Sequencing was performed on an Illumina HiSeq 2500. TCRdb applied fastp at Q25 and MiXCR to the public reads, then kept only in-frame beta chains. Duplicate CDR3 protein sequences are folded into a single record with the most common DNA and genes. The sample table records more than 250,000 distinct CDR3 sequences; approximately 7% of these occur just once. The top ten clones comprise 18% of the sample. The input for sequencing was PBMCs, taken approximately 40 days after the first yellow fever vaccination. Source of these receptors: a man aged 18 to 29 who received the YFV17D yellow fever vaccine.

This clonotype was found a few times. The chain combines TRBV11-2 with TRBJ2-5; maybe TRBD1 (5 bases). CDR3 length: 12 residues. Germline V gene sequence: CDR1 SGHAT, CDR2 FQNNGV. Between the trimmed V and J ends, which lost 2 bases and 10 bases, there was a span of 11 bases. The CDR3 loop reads CASSLIQTDQYF. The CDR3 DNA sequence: TGTGCCAGCAGCTTAATACAGACAGACCAGTACTTC. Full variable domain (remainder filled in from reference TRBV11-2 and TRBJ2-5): EAGVAQSPRYKIIEKRQSVAFWCNPISGHATLYWYQQILGQGPKLLIQFQNNGVVDDSQLPKDRFSAERLKGVDSTLKIQPAKLEDSAVYLCASSLIQTDQYFGPGTRLLVL.

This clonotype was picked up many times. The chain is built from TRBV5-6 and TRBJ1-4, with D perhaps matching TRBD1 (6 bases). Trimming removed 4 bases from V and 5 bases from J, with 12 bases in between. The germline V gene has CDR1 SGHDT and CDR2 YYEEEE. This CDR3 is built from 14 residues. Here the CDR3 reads CASSQIDRNEKLFF. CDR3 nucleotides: TGTGCCAGCAGCCAGATCGACAGGAATGAAAAACTGTTTTTT.

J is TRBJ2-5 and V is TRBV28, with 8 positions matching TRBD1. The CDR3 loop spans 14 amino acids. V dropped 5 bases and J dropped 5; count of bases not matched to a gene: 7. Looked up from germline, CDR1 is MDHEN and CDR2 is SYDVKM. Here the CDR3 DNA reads TGTGCCAGCAGTCGCAGGGGGCGCAGGGAGACCCAGTACTTC. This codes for CASSRRGRRETQYF.

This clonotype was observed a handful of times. CDR3 coding DNA: TGTGCCAGCAGCTTAGGCCCTGAGCAAGAGACCCAGTACTTC. It codes for CASSLGPEQETQYF. This chain joins TRBV7-6 and TRBJ2-5; D not resolved. The germline V gene encodes CDR1 SGHVS and CDR2 FNYEAQ. The CDR3 runs 14 residues. V gave up 1 base and J gave up 2 bases, with 8 bases separating them.

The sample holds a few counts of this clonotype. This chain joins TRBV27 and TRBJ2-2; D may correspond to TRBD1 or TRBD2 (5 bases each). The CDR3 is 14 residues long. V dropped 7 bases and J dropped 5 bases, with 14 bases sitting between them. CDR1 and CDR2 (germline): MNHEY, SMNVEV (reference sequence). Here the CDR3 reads CASKWGPGTGELFF. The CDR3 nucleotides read TGTGCCAGCAAGTGGGGACCAGGGACCGGGGAGCTGTTTTTT.

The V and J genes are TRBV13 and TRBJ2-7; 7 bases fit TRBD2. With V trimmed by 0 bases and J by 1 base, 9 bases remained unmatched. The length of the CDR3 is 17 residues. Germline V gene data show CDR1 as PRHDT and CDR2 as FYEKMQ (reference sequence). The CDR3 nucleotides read TGTGCCAGCAGCTTAGGGCTTTCCAGCGGGGCGTCCTACGAGCAGTACTTC. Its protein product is CASSLGLSSGASYEQYF. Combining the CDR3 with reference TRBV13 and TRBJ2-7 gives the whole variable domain AAGVIQSPRHLIKEKRETATLKCYPIPRHDTVYWYQQGPGQDPQFLISFYEKMQSDKGSIPDRFSAQQFSDYHSELNMSSLELGDSALYFCASSLGLSSGASYEQYFGPGTRLTVT.

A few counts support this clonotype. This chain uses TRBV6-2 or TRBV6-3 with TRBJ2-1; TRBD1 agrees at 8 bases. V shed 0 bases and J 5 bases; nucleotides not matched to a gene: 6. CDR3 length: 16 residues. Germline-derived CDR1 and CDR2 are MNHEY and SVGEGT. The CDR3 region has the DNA TGTGCCAGCAGTTACTCGCAAGACAGGGGCGACAATGAGCAGTTCTTC. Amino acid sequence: CASSYSQDRGDNEQFF.

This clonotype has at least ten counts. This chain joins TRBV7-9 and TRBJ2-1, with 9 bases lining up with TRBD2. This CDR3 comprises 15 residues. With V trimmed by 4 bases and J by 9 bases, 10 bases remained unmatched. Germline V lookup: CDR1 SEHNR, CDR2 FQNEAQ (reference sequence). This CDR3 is CASSSLAGGPGEQFF. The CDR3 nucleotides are TGTGCCAGCAGCTCCCTTGCGGGGGGGCCAGGTGAGCAGTTCTTC.

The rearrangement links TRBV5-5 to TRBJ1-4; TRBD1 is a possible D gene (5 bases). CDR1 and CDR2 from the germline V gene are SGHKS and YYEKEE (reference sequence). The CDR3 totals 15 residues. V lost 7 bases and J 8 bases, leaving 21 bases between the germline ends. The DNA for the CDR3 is TGTGCCAGCGGTGAATCACAGGCCCCGGGGGAAAAACTGTTTTTT. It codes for CASGESQAPGEKLFF.

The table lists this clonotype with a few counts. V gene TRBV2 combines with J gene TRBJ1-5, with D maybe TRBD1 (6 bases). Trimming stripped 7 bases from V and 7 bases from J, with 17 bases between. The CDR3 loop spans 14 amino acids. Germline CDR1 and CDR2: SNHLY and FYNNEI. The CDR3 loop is CASTGLRGKQPQHF. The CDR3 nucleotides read TGTGCCAGCACCGGACTCAGGGGAAAGCAGCCCCAGCATTTT.

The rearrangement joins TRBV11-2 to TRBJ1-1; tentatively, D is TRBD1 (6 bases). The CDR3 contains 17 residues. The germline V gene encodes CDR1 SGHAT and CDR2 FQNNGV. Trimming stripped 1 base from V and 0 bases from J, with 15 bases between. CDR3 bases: TGTGCCAGCAGCTTAGGACAGGCCGGGTCCATGAACACTGAAGCTTTCTTT. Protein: CASSLGQAGSMNTEAFF.

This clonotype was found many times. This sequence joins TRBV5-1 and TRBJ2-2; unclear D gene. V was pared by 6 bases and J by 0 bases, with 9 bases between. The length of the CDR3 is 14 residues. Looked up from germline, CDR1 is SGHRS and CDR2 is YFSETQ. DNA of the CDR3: TGCGCCAGCACATTCCACACGAACACCGGGGAGCTGTTTTTT. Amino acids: CASTFHTNTGELFF.

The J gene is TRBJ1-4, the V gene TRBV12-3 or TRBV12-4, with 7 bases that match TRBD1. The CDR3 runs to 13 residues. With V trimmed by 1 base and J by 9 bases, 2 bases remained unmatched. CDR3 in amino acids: CASSLEGQKKLFF. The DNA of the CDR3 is TGTGCCAGCAGTTTAGAGGGACAGAAAAAACTGTTTTTT.

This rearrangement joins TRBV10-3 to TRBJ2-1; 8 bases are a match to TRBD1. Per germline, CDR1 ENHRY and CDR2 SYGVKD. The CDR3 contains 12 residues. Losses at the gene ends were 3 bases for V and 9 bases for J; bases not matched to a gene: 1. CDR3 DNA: TGTGCCATCAGTGACAGGGGGCCTGAGCAGTTCTTC. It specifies CAISDRGPEQFF.

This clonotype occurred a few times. The CDR3 sequence is CSAGRKLAKNIQYF. CDR3 DNA: TGCAGCGCCGGACGCAAACTAGCCAAAAACATTCAGTACTTC. The chain has TRBV29-1 and TRBJ2-4; D remains ambiguous. Germline loops: CDR1 SQVTM, CDR2 ANQGSEA. The V end lost 7 bases, the J end lost 0 bases, and 13 bases lay between the germline ends. There are 14 residues in the CDR3.

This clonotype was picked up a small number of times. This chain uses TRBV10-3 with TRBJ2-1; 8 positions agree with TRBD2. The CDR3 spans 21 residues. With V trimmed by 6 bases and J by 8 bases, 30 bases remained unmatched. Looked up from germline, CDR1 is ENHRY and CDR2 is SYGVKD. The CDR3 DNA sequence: TGTGCCATCAGAAGTGGAGGAAGTACGGGACTAGACAGTCGGTTTATGGATGAGCAGTTCTTC. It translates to CAIRSGGSTGLDSRFMDEQFF.